This T cell receptor (beta chain) comes out of a study of blood T cell repertoires in COVID-19. The germline gives CDR1 MDHEN, CDR2 SYDVKM. The CDR3 extends over 13 amino acids. With 3 bases removed from V and 3 bases from J, the gap between germline ends came to 8 bases. Libraries were prepared by immunoSEQ multiplex PCR; TCRdb keeps only in-frame clonotypes and omits some of them. Here the sample spans some 220,000 clones, approximately 83% being singletons. Sequencing used peripheral blood. This chain joins TRBV28 and TRBJ1-2; possibly TRBD1 for D (5 bases). This receptor was identified in a woman aged 25 to 39 with COVID-19, enrolled during active disease. CDR3: CASSFPTDYGYTF. In DNA, the CDR3 is TGTGCCAGCAGTTTTCCGACAGACTATGGCTACACCTTC.